This T cell receptor (beta chain) was observed in a study of T cell responses to AZD1222 COVID-19 vaccine (dated by TCRdb to about 2021). The study in broad terms: Because spike-specific TCR depth and breadth did not differ between the two schedules, AZD1222 recipients who got a second dose at roughly 4 weeks were pooled with those who got a second dose at roughly 12 weeks. TCR sequencing was performed for about 250 trial participants, of whom around 210 were given two doses of AZD1222 and around 26 were given two doses of MenACWY control vaccine. Enrollment into the trials was organized by age into subgroups of 18-55, 56-69 and 70-plus years, and those subgroups contained roughly 140, 27 and 60 TCR-sequenced participants, respectively.

Study-wide findings and limitations: Conclusions about previously exposed vaccinees are limited because only six or seven AZD1222 recipients were SARS-CoV-2 seropositive at baseline. CD4 TCRs associated with the vaccine covered the entire spike protein, and the dominant responses were in regions 160-218 and 743-854. Because no day 14 peak-response samples were available, repertoires were characterized only after the peak T cell response. After two AZD1222 doses, both the breadth and the depth of spike-specific TCRs were significantly higher than at day 0 and than in MenACWY recipients. Epitopes outside the regions mutated in the B.1.351 and B.1.1.7 variants were reportedly recognized by nearly half of the unique spike-specific TCRs. The 56-69-year group was small, and its depth increase did not reach significance, likely because of low power. Participants were mostly white British, with more females than males. The authors suggested clonal diversity may have been underestimated.

The CDR3 regions of human TCRbeta chains were analyzed by immunosequencing. On the authors' methods: Repertoire TCRs were matched against a reference library of SARS-CoV-2-specific TCRs generated with the MIRA antigen-specificity platform. Breadth was defined as the fraction of unique TCRs that were SARS-CoV-2-associated. Depth was defined as the fraction of total T cells that were SARS-CoV-2-associated. Using the MIRA data, each spike-specific TCR was assigned both to the spike region to which the TCR was reactive and to a CD4 or CD8 class. Log10-transformed breadth and depth values were compared by one-way ANOVA with Sidak's multiple comparisons tests. In TCRdb, the immuneACCESS table is reduced to in-frame sequences with V and J assigned. These tables do not hold every clone; where another copy was compared, an unresolved V gene accounts for under half, and the others remain unexplained. That table is the source of V, J and clone size, and D and trimming were worked out from the DNA. The sample profile shows more than 95,000 clones; about 88% of them were found once. The ten biggest clones cover under 20% of the sample.

V lost 3 bases and J lost 6 bases; the stretch between them is 13 bases long. From the germline V gene, CDR1 is SGDLS and CDR2 is YYNGEE. From the cysteine through the phenylalanine, the CDR3 covers 14 amino acids. Solely the CDR3 DNA is kept, with 42 bases framed from the first base. This clone was counted a single time. Its antigen has not been determined. No clone much larger than this one lies a single base away; base qualities are absent. What the time point label conveys for this sample: baseline before first vaccination. Vaccinee samples were obtained from the UK trials COV001 and COV002, which included a single-blind randomized controlled phase 2/3 trial of AZD1222 (ChAdOx1 nCoV-19) in healthy adults. For TCRbeta chain sequencing, PBMC samples were collected from trial participants at day 0 and at day 28 after the second dose.

This receptor was identified in an adult in good health. The specimen was peripheral blood, collected on day 0 of AZD1222 vaccination. Recombination linked TRBV9 to TRBJ1-5; a tentative D call is TRBD1 (5 bases match). In nucleotides, the sequence is TGTGCCAGCAGCGGGAAGGGGAGGATTCAGCCCCAGCATTTT. It encodes CASSGKGRIQPQHF.